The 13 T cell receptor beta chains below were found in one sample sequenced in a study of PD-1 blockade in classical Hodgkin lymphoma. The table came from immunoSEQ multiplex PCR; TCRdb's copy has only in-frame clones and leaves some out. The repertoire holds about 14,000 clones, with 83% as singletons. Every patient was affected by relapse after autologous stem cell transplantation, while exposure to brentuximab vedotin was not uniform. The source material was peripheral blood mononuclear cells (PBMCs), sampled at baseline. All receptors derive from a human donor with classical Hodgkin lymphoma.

The chain's CDR3 is CASSKGQGGYNEQFF. CDR3 nucleotide sequence: TGTGCCAGCAGCAAAGGACAGGGGGGTTACAATGAGCAGTTCTTC. V gene TRBV7-9 combines with J gene TRBJ2-1, with 10 bases that match TRBD1. The CDR3 loop spans 15 amino acids. J gave up 4 bases and V 5 bases, and 5 bases lay outside the gene matches. Germline CDR1 and CDR2: SEHNR and FQNEAQ (reference sequence).

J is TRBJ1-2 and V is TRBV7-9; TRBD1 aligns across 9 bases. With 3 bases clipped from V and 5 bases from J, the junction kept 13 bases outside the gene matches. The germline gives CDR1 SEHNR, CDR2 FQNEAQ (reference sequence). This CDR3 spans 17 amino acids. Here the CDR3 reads CASSFGTGRLWDYGYTF. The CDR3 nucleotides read TGTGCCAGCAGCTTTGGGACAGGGAGGCTGTGGGATTATGGCTACACCTTC.

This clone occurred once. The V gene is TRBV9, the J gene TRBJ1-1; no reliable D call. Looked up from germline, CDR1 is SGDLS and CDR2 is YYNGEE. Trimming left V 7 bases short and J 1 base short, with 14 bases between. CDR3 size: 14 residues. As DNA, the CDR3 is TGTGCCAGCGTGGAGGGATTCGGGAACACTGAAGCTTTCTTT. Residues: CASVEGFGNTEAFF.

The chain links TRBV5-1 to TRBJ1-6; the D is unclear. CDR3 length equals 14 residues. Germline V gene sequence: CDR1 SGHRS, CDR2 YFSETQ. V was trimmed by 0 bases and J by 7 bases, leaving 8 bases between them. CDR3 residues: CASSLETANSPLHF. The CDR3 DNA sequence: TGCGCCAGCAGCTTGGAAACGGCGAATTCACCCCTCCACTTT. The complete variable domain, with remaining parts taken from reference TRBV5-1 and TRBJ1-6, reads KAGVTQTPRYLIKTRGQQVTLSCSPISGHRSVSWYQQTPGQGLQFLFEYFSETQRNKGNFPGRFSGRQFSNSRSEMNVSTLELGDSALYLCASSLETANSPLHFGNGTRLTVT.

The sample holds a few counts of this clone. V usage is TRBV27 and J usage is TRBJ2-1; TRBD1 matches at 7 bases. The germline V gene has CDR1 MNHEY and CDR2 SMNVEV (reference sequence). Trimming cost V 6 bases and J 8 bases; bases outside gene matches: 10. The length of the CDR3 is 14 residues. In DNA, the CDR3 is TGTGCCAGCAGATTAGCAGGGGGTTACGATGAGCAGTTCTTC. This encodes CASRLAGGYDEQFF.

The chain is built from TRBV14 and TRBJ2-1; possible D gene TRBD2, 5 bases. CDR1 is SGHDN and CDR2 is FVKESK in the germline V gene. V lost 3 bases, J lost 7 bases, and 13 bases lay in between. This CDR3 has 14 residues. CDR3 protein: CASSQYVEGNEQFF. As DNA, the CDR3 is TGTGCCAGCAGCCAGTATGTCGAGGGAAATGAGCAGTTCTTC.

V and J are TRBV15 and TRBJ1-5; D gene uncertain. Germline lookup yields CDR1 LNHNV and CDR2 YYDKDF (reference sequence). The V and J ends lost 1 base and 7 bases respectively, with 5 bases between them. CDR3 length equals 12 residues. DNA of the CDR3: TGTGCCACCAGCAGAGCCGTACAGCCCCAGCATTTT. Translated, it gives CATSRAVQPQHF.

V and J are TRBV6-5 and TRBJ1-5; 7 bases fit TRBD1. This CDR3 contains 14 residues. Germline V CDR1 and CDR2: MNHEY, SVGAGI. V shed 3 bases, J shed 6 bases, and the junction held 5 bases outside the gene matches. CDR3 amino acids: CASSYTGESQPQHF. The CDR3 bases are TGTGCCAGCAGTTATACAGGGGAATCTCAGCCCCAGCATTTT.

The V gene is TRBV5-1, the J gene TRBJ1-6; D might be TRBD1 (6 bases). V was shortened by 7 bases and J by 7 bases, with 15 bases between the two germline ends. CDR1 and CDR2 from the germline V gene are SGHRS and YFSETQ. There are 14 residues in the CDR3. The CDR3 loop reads CASQQGGRNSPLHF. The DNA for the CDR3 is TGCGCCAGCCAACAAGGGGGAAGAAATTCACCCCTCCACTTT.

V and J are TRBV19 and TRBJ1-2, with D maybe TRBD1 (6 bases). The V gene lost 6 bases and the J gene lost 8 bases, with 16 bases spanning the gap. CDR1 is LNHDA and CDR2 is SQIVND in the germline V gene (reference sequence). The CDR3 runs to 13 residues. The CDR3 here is CASRTRRGHGYTF. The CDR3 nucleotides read TGTGCCAGTAGAACCCGGAGGGGACACGGCTACACCTTC.

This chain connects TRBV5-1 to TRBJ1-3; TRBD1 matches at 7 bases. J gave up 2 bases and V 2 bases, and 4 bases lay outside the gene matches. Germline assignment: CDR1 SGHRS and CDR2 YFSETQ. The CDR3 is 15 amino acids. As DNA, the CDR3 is TGCGCCAGCAGCTTACAGGGGTCCACTGGAAACACCATATATTTT. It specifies CASSLQGSTGNTIYF.

CDR3 loop: CSVMEIRRGGRAYEQYF. The DNA for the CDR3 is TGCAGCGTTATGGAGATAAGGCGAGGGGGGAGGGCCTACGAGCAGTACTTC. The genes are TRBV29-1 and TRBJ2-7; the D gene is possibly TRBD2 (7 bases). The CDR3 is 17 residues long. Per germline, CDR1 SQVTM and CDR2 ANQGSEA. V lost 5 bases, J lost 2 bases, and 25 bases lay in between.

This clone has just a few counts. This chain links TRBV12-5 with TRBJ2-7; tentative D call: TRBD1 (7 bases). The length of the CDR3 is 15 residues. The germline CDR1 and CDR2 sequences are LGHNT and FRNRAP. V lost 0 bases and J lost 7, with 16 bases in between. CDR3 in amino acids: CASGLVQGGGWEQYF. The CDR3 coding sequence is TGTGCTAGTGGTTTGGTGCAGGGGGGAGGTTGGGAGCAGTACTTC.